A selection of T cell receptor beta chains follows, all from one sample in a study of T cell repertoires in cytomegalovirus infection. These receptors have no identified antigens. Each CDR3 protein is one row after TCRdb ran MiXCR on the reads. Of around 130,000 distinct CDR3 sequences in the sample, 20% to 30% were seen once. The sequenced material came from PBMCs, sequenced either directly or after in vitro stimulation (not recorded which). Receptors were obtained from a human donor in good health (CMV status not recorded). Some clones in this sample may be carry-over from other donors' samples. The CDR3 runs from the conserved cysteine through the conserved F or W. The D gene is left open where the match is weak. Some rows have no size entry. The others give once, few or many, or a class for an expanded clone.

v_gene,j_gene,d_gene,len,abundance,CDR3nt,CDR3aa
TRBV27,TRBJ1-2,-,13,few,TGTGCCAGCAGTTTGCGGGGGAGCTATGGCTACACCTTC,CASSLRGSYGYTF
TRBV6-2/TRBV6-3,TRBJ2-1,-,12,-,TGTGCCAGCAGTCCCGACAGTTCTGAGCAGTTCTTC,CASSPDSSEQFF
TRBV5-1,TRBJ2-3,-,13,-,TGCGCCAGCAGCTTCCCAGGGGAAGATACGCAGTATTTT,CASSFPGEDTQYF
TRBV6-2/TRBV6-3,TRBJ2-3,TRBD2,15,many,TGTGCCAGCAGTTACGAGGCGGGAGCTCGAGATACGCAGTATTTT,CASSYEAGARDTQYF
TRBV7-2,TRBJ2-3,-,12,many,TGTGCCAGCAGCTTAATGACAGATACGCAGTATTTT,CASSLMTDTQYF
TRBV7-2,TRBJ2-2,TRBD1,14,many,TGTGCCAGCAGCCTGGACAGGGGGCTGCGGGAGCTGTTTTTT,CASSLDRGLRELFF
TRBV7-2,TRBJ2-1,TRBD2,16,many,TGTGCCAGCAGCTTAGGGGGGGGAGGGCCTAGGAATGAGCAGTTCTTC,CASSLGGGGPRNEQFF
TRBV30,TRBJ1-3,-,13,few,TGTGCCTGGAGTGGCAGCTCTGGAAACACCATATATTTT,CAWSGSSGNTIYF
TRBV6-2/TRBV6-3,TRBJ2-5,TRBD2,17,-,TGTGCCAGCAAGGCAGCGGGAGTCGCGACTGGAGGGGAGACCCAGTACTTC,CASKAAGVATGGETQYF
TRBV4-1,TRBJ2-2,TRBD1,18,few,TGCGCCAGCAGCCATACGATGGGACAGGGAACGAACACCGGGGAGCTGTTTTTT,CASSHTMGQGTNTGELFF
TRBV12-5,TRBJ1-3,-,13,-,TGTGCCGTAAGGGTTGCGGCTGGAAACACCATATATTTT,CAVRVAAGNTIYF
TRBV12-3/TRBV12-4,TRBJ2-3,-,17,-,TGTGCCAGCAGTGATCCCGGGCTCCCCGTGTCCACAGATACGCAGTATTTT,CASSDPGLPVSTDTQYF
TRBV6-5,TRBJ1-4,TRBD1,14,few,TGTGCCAGCAGTTTCGGGACAGGGGTAGAAAAACTGTTTTTT,CASSFGTGVEKLFF
TRBV7-9,TRBJ2-1,-,17,few,TGTGCCAGCAGCCCAGAGACAGTGCCGTACTCCTACAATGAGCAGTTCTTC,CASSPETVPYSYNEQFF
TRBV18,TRBJ1-1,-,14,-,TGTGCCAGCTCACCGTACGAAATGAACACTGAAGCTTTCTTT,CASSPYEMNTEAFF
TRBV7-9,TRBJ2-2,-,18,-,TGTGCCAGCAGCTTAGCGGGCGGGACCCCCGGAGGGACCGGGGAGCTGTTTTTT,CASSLAGGTPGGTGELFF
TRBV20-1,TRBJ2-1,TRBD2,14,few,TGCAGTGCTGGGAGGGGACTAGCGGGAGCTGAGCAGTTCTTC,CSAGRGLAGAEQFF
TRBV4-1,TRBJ2-1,TRBD2,15,-,TGCGCCAGCAGCCCAGTGGGGGAGGGCCGCAGTGAGCAGTTCTTC,CASSPVGEGRSEQFF
TRBV7-2,TRBJ2-1,-,14,-,TGTGCCAGCAGCTTAGCTACGGGGATGGATGAGCAGTTCTTC,CASSLATGMDEQFF
TRBV5-6,TRBJ1-2,-,14,-,TGTGCCAGCAGCTTCTTCGACAGGAGCTATGGCTACACCTTC,CASSFFDRSYGYTF
TRBV20-1,TRBJ2-1,-,12,-,TGCAGTCACCCCCGAGGGCCTAATGAGCAGTTCTTC,CSHPRGPNEQFF
TRBV19,TRBJ1-1,-,15,few,TGTGCCAGTAGACCGAGTTCTAGGGGGAACACTGAAGCTTTCTTT,CASRPSSRGNTEAFF
TRBV12-3/TRBV12-4,TRBJ1-2,-,12,few,TGTGCCAGCCCATGGGCAGGGAAGGGCTACACCTTC,CASPWAGKGYTF
TRBV6-2/TRBV6-3,TRBJ2-1,TRBD1,17,few,TGTGCCAGCAGTTACACTATGGGACAGGGAGACACCAATGAGCAGTTCTTC,CASSYTMGQGDTNEQFF
TRBV11-1,TRBJ2-7,TRBD2,17,-,TGTGCCAGGAAAAGTCCGGGACTAGCGGGCCACTCCTACGAGCAGTACTTC,CARKSPGLAGHSYEQYF
TRBV4-3,TRBJ2-2,-,15,few,TGCGCCAGCAGCCAAACGGACGGGAACACCGGGGAGCTGTTTTTT,CASSQTDGNTGELFF
TRBV7-9,TRBJ2-5,-,15,-,TGTGCCAGCAGTCCGGCCCTAAGGACATACGAGACCCAGTACTTC,CASSPALRTYETQYF
TRBV23-1,TRBJ1-5,-,16,few,TGCGCCAGCAGTCAACCCGAGCAGCCTTCCAATCAGCCCCAGCATTTT,CASSQPEQPSNQPQHF
TRBV6-2/TRBV6-3,TRBJ2-3,-,14,few,TGTGCCAGCAGTTACTCGATTGATCCAGATACGCAGTATTTT,CASSYSIDPDTQYF
TRBV28,TRBJ2-7,-,14,many,TGTGCCAGCAGCCTTTTTGCGGATACCTACGAGCAGTACTTC,CASSLFADTYEQYF
TRBV7-8,TRBJ2-3,-,15,many,TGTGCCAGCAGCGCCAATGGGGCGATTCCAGATACGCAGTATTTT,CASSANGAIPDTQYF
TRBV12-5,TRBJ2-2,-,12,-,TGTGCTAGTGGCCAGGGGTACGGGGAGCTGTTTTTT,CASGQGYGELFF